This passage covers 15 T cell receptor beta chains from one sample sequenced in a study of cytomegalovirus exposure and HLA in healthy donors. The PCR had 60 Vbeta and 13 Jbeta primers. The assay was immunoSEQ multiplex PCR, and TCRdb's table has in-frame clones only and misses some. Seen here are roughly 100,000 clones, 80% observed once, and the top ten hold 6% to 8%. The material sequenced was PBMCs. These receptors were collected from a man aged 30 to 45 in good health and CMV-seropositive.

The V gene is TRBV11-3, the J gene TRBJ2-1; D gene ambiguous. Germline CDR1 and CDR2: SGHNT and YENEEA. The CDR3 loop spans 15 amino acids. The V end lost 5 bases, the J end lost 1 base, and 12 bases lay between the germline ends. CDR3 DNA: TGTGCCAGCAGCCCGGCAGGCAGGTCCTACAATGAGCAGTTCTTC. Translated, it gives CASSPAGRSYNEQFF.

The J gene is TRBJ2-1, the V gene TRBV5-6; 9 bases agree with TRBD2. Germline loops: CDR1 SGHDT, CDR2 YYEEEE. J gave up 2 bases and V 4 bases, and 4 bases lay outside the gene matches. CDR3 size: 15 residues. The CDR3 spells CASSGGGGAYNEQFF. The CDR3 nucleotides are TGTGCCAGCAGCGGAGGCGGGGGGGCCTACAATGAGCAGTTCTTC.

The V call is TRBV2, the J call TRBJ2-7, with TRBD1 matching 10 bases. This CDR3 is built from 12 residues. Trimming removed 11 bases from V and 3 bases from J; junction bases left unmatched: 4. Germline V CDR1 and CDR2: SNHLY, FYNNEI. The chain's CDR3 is CAWGTGVYEQYF. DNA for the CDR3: TGTGCCTGGGGGACAGGGGTCTACGAGCAGTACTTC. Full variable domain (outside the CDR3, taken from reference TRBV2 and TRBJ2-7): EPEVTQTPSHQVTQMGQEVILRCVPISNHLYFYWYRQILGQKVEFLVSFYNNEISEKSEIFDDQFSVERPDGSNFTLKIRSTKLEDSAMYFCAWGTGVYEQYFGPGTRLTVT.

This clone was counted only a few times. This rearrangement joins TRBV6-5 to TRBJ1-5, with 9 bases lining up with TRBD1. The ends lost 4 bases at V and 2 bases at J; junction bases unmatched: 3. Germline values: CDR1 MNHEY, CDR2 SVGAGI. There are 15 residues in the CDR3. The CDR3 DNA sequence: TGTGCCAGCAGTTCCGGGGACAGGGGCAATCAGCCCCAGCATTTT. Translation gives CASSSGDRGNQPQHF.

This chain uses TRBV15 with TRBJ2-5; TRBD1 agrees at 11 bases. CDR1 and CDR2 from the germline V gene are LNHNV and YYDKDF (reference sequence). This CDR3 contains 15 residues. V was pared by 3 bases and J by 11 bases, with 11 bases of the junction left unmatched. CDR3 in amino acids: CATSSRDRGTGEQYF. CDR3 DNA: TGTGCCACCAGCAGCCGGGACAGGGGGACGGGGGAGCAGTACTTC.

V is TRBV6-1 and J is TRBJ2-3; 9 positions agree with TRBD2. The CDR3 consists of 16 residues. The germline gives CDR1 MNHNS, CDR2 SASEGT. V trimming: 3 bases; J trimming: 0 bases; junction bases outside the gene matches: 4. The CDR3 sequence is CASSERGGTSTDTQYF. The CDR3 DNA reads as TGTGCCAGCAGTGAGCGGGGGGGTACTAGCACAGATACGCAGTATTTT.

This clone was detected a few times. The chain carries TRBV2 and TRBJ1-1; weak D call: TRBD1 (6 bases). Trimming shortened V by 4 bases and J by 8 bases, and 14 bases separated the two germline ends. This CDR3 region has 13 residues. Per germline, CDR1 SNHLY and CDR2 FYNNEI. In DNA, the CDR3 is TGTGCCAGCAGTGTGGGACCTAGGGGGGAAGCTTTCTTT. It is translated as CASSVGPRGEAFF.

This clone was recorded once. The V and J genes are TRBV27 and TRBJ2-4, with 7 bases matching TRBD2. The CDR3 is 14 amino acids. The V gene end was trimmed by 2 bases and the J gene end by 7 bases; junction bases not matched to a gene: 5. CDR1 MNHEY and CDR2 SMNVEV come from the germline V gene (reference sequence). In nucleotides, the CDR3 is TGTGCCAGCAGTTTAGGCGGGGGTGGGAACATTCAGTACTTC. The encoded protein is CASSLGGGGNIQYF.

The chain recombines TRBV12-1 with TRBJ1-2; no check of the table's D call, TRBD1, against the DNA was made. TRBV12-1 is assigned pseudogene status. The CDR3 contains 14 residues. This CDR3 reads CASSLRGKAYGYTF. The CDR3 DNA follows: TGTGCCAGCAGCCTAAGGGGGAAAGCTTATGGCTACACCTTC.

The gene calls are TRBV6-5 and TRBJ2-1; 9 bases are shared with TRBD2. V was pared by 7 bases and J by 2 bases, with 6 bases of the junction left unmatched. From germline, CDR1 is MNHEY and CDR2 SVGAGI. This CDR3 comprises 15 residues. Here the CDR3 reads CASTNAGGAYNEQFF. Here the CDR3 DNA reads TGTGCCAGCACCAATGCGGGGGGGGCCTACAATGAGCAGTTCTTC.

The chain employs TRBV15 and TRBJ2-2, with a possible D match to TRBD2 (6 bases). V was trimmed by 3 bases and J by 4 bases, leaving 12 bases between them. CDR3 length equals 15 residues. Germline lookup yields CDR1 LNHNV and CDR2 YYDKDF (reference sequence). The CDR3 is CATSSGDGGTGELFF. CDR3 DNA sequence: TGTGCCACCAGCAGCGGGGACGGGGGCACCGGGGAGCTGTTTTTT.

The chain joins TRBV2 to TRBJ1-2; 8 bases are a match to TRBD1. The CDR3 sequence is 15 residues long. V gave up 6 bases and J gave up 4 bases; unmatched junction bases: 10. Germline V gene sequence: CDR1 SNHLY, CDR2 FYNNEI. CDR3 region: CASREQGVGAYGYTF. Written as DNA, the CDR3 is TGTGCCAGCAGGGAACAGGGGGTTGGAGCCTATGGCTACACCTTC.

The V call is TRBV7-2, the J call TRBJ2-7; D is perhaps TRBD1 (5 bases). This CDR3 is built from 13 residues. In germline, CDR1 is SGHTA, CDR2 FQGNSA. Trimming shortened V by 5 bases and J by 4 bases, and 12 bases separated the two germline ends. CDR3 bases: TGTGCCAGCAGCCAACCCCACAGGTACGAGCAGTACTTC. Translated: CASSQPHRYEQYF. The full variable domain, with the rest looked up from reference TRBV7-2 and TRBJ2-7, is GAGVSQSPSNKVTEKGKDVELRCDPISGHTALYWYRQSLGQGLEFLIYFQGNSAPDKSGLPSDRFSAERTGGSVSTLTIQRTQQEDSAVYLCASSQPHRYEQYFGPGTRLTVT.

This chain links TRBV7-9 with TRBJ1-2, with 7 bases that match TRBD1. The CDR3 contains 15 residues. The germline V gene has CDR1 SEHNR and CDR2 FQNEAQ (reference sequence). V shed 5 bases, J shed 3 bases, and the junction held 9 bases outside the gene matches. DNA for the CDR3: TGTGCCAGCAGCATCGGGACAGCAAAGGACTATGGCTACACCTTC. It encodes CASSIGTAKDYGYTF. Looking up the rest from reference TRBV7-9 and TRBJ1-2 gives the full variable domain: DTGVSQNPRHKITKRGQNVTFRCDPISEHNRLYWYRQTLGQGPEFLTYFQNEAQLEKSRLLSDRFSAERPKGSFSTLEIQRTEQGDSAMYLCASSIGTAKDYGYTFGSGTRLTVV.

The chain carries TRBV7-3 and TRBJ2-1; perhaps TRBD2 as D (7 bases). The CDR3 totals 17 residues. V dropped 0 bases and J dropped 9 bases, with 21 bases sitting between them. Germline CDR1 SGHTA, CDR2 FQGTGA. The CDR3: CASSLTGGRGRLSEQFF. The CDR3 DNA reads TGTGCCAGCAGCTTAACGGGAGGGCGGGGGCGACTAAGTGAGCAGTTCTTC.